This is a list of T cell receptor beta chains from one sample in a study of vaccination effects on CD4 cells after COVID-19. No antigen has been identified for these receptors. Using immunoSEQ multiplex PCR, the repertoire was profiled, and TCRdb retains in-frame clones only, with some absent. The repertoire holds 71,000 or so clones, with approximately 70% as singletons. This sample comprised CD4+ T cells from PBMCs cultured with HCoV-OC43 spike peptides, obtained before COVID-19 vaccination. These receptors were taken from a human donor who received a COVID-19 vaccine. Each CDR3 is given with its conserved first and last residue. Fields, in order: CDR3 length, J gene, V gene, CDR3 protein.

17,TRBJ2-2,TRBV4-1,CASSQALVLTNTGELFF
11,TRBJ1-1,TRBV29-1,CSVLMNTEAFF
13,TRBJ1-5,TRBV12-3/TRBV12-4,CASSPLGDQPQHF
17,TRBJ1-5,TRBV18,CASSPTGQGRANQPQHF
17,TRBJ2-5,TRBV25-1,CASSEVGTSGYQETQYF
13,TRBJ2-2,TRBV2,CASGGREPGELFF
14,TRBJ2-2,TRBV27,CASSSLAGTGELFF
12,TRBJ1-5,TRBV18,CASSPFQQPQHF
16,TRBJ1-1,TRBV4-2,CASSQATGRPNTEAFF
14,TRBJ2-3,TRBV6-2/TRBV6-3,CASSSRTSQDTQYF
13,TRBJ2-1,TRBV29-1,CSVSGTVNNEQFF
15,TRBJ1-2,TRBV4-2,CASSQDQALKTGYTF
16,TRBJ1-6,TRBV3-1/TRBV3-2,CASSQGRGLFNSPLHF
15,TRBJ1-4,TRBV19,CATSAPGGVAEKLFF
14,TRBJ2-5,TRBV7-2,CASSLGGGLETQYF
15,TRBJ2-1,TRBV5-1,CASSLAPVSYNEQFF
15,TRBJ1-5,TRBV6-6,CASMREQGGNQPQHF
15,TRBJ2-2,TRBV7-3,CASSPGLASTGELFF
14,TRBJ1-2,TRBV28,CASSLVATNYGYTF
17,TRBJ2-1,TRBV14,CASSQRGGLRPINEQFF
14,TRBJ2-1,TRBV7-2,CASSSQLQGGEQFF
13,TRBJ2-1,TRBV6-5,CASRDGGPYEQFF
15,TRBJ2-3,TRBV5-1,CASSLVPASTDTQYF
15,TRBJ1-1,TRBV19,CASKEGWGFSTEAFF
16,TRBJ1-5,TRBV18,CASSLGAGTSNQPQHF
18,TRBJ2-2,TRBV5-4,CASSLGSSGGAVTGELFF
14,TRBJ1-5,TRBV28,CASSLGGSNQPQHF
12,TRBJ2-2,TRBV12-3/TRBV12-4,CASSRAPGELFF
10,TRBJ1-2,TRBV11-2,CASSLEGYTF
12,TRBJ1-2,TRBV19,CASSSFAYGYTF
13,TRBJ1-1,TRBV7-9,CASSLDRNTEAFF
14,TRBJ2-5,TRBV5-1,CASSYTGFQETQYF
13,TRBJ1-2,TRBV6-6,CASTTRDLDGYTF
15,TRBJ2-3,TRBV6-5,CASSYRGQGTDTQYF
13,TRBJ1-1,TRBV12-3/TRBV12-4,CASSLEGSTEAFF
17,TRBJ2-5,TRBV18,CASSPLGKRAYQETQYF
13,TRBJ1-2,TRBV9,CASSPEFNYGYTF
12,TRBJ1-1,TRBV6-6,CASSYSTGDAFF
13,TRBJ1-3,TRBV12-3/TRBV12-4,CASSLRAGNTIYF
13,TRBJ2-1,TRBV5-1,CASSLGSYNEQFF
13,TRBJ1-2,TRBV28,CASNSGQIYGYTF